This T cell receptor beta chain was observed in a study of T cell responses to AZD1222 COVID-19 vaccine (dated by TCRdb to the early 2020s). Study-level background: Because spike-specific TCR depth and breadth did not differ between the two schedules, AZD1222 recipients who got a second dose at roughly 4 weeks were pooled with those who got a second dose at roughly 12 weeks. TCR sequencing was performed for approximately 240 trial participants, of whom approximately 200 were given two doses of AZD1222 and around 25 were given two doses of MenACWY control vaccine. Trial participants were enrolled by age into 18-55, 56-69 and 70-plus year subgroups, with 148, 28 and 57 TCR-sequenced participants respectively.

Overall study outcomes, separate from this receptor: Reportedly, close to half of the unique spike-specific TCRs recognized epitopes lying outside the regions that are mutated in the B.1.351 and B.1.1.7 variants. A significant rise in spike-specific TCR breadth and depth was observed after two AZD1222 doses relative to day 0 and relative to MenACWY recipients. Participants were mostly white British and included more females than males, and it was suggested by the authors that clonal diversity may have been underestimated. The 56-69-year group was small, and its depth increase did not reach significance, likely because of low power. Because no samples from the day 14 peak response were available, repertoires could be characterized only after the peak T cell response. CD4 TCRs associated with the vaccine covered the entire spike protein, and the dominant responses were in regions 160-218 and 743-854. Only six AZD1222 recipients were SARS-CoV-2 seropositive at baseline, limiting conclusions about previously exposed vaccinees.

This clone is a singleton in its sample. Its antigen is unknown. No much larger clone is present one base from it, and per-base qualities are unavailable. The time point label for this specimen denotes: baseline before first vaccination. Vaccinee samples were obtained from the UK trials COV001 and COV002, which included a single-blind randomized controlled phase 2/3 trial of AZD1222 (ChAdOx1 nCoV-19) in healthy adults. For TCRbeta chain sequencing, PBMC samples were collected from trial participants at day 0 and at day 28 after the second dose. The CDR3 regions of human TCRbeta chains were analyzed by immunosequencing. Per the authors' processing: TCRs in the repertoires were compared against a reference library of SARS-CoV-2-specific TCRs that had been generated with the MIRA antigen-specificity platform. Breadth was defined as the fraction of unique TCRs that were SARS-CoV-2-associated, and depth was defined as the fraction of total T cells that were SARS-CoV-2-associated. Using the MIRA data, every spike-specific TCR was mapped to the spike region that the TCR reacted to and assigned to either a CD4 or a CD8 class. Log10-transformed breadth and depth values were compared by one-way ANOVA with Sidak's multiple comparisons tests. Entries here come from immuneACCESS through TCRdb and include only in-frame sequences with V and J called. Some clones fail to appear in such tables; in the studies checked, an unresolved V gene covers under half of the shortfall, and the cause of the remainder is unknown. V, J and clone size are those of that table, while D and trimming were read from the DNA. The sample table lists 120,000 or so clones, less than 95% of them with a count of one. The top ten clonotypes cover 7.2% of the sample.

From a lookup of the germline V gene, CDR1 and CDR2 are MNHEY and SVGAGI. Trimming takes 0 bases from V and 12 bases from J, and the germline ends sit 14 bases apart. The CDR3 runs 13 amino acids, cysteine and phenylalanine included. Left in the record is the CDR3 DNA by itself, 39 bases read in frame from the first base. The source material was peripheral blood, sampled on day 0 of AZD1222 vaccination. The source of this sequence is an adult in good health. Recombination linked TRBV6-5 to TRBJ1-2, with no confident D gene call. The CDR3 loop reads CASSYSFPYPHTF. The nucleotide sequence is given as TGTGCCAGCAGTTACTCGTTTCCTTACCCCCACACCTTC.